This T cell receptor beta chain was identified in a study of PD-1 blockade in classical Hodgkin lymphoma. Study conclusions and caveats: Although disease activity or prior therapy may be involved, causes of the repertoire differences remain undefined. For complete responders, baseline diversity was comparable to that of newly diagnosed patients.

With 3 bases removed from V and 7 bases from J, the gap between germline ends came to 6 bases. This CDR3 contains 11 residues. CDR1 is SQVTM, CDR2 ANQGSEA, per germline. Profiled with immunoSEQ multiplex PCR; TCRdb holds only in-frame clones, not every one. The sample has 24,000 or so clones; 69% are singletons. Each patient experienced a relapse that followed autologous stem cell transplantation, and brentuximab vedotin exposure varied. Concerning this clone: Its target is not known.

The chain is built from TRBV29-1 and TRBJ2-2; no definite D call. The TCR originated in a human donor with classical Hodgkin lymphoma. The input for sequencing was peripheral blood mononuclear cells (PBMCs), taken at baseline. The CDR3 DNA follows: TGCAGCGTTGAGGGTGACGGGGAGCTGTTTTTT. Its translation: CSVEGDGELFF.